The sequence of this TCR beta chain was determined in a study of regulatory T cells in long-lasting Graves disease. Points from the study as a whole: Among samples with persistent disease, TRBV28, TRBJ1-2 and TRBJ2-5 were favored.

The germline V gene has CDR1 SGHTA and CDR2 FQGNSA. The V end was cut by 5 bases, the J end by 0 bases, with 14 bases between. The CDR3 covers 15 residues. The sample holds many counts of this clonotype. The target antigen is unknown. Arm-PCR of CDR3 regions and iRepertoire HTBI primers were the basis on which TCR beta libraries were built. TCRdb reprocessed the multiplex PCR reads with MiXCR, giving one entry per CDR3 protein. Of about 540,000 distinct CDR3 sequences listed, approximately 15% are singletons. As to time point: newly diagnosed GD, antithyroid drugs for less than 3 months. The TCR library was prepared using RNA isolated from PBMCs. These same records also appear under a second study, on T cells in Graves' hyperthyroidism and ophthalmopathy.

The chain carries TRBV7-2 and TRBJ2-7; TRBD2 might be the D (6 bases). The source material was peripheral blood mononuclear cells (PBMCs), sampled at new diagnosis, from a patient treated with antithyroid drugs. This TCR was sampled from a man younger than 45 with Graves disease. In nucleotides, the CDR3 is TGTGCCAGCAGCCGAGGAGCGGGTGACTCCTACGAGCAGTACTTC. It translates to CASSRGAGDSYEQYF.